These 3 T cell receptor beta chains were all obtained from the same sample, sequenced in a study of blood T cell repertoires in COVID-19. Repertoires were generated with immunoSEQ multiplex PCR, while TCRdb's copy carries only in-frame clones and drops some. Of over 250,000 clones listed, under 90% are singletons. Source material: peripheral blood. The receptors here all came from a man aged 50 to 60 with acute or convalescent COVID-19.

The V gene is TRBV7-9, the J gene TRBJ1-1; D is perhaps TRBD1 (6 bases). Per germline, CDR1 SEHNR and CDR2 FQNEAQ (reference sequence). There are 14 residues in the CDR3. The germline V and J ends were trimmed by 6 bases and 5 bases, with 16 bases remaining between them. The CDR3 DNA sequence: TGTGCCAGCAGACGGGACACGGAGCGGACTGAAGCTTTCTTT. Translation: CASRRDTERTEAFF.

V is TRBV10-3 and J is TRBJ2-6; tentatively, D is TRBD1 (5 bases). The length of the CDR3 is 16 residues. Trimming took off 8 bases at V and 2 bases at J, with 16 bases between the two ends. CDR1 ENHRY and CDR2 SYGVKD come from the germline V gene. CDR3: CAIARPQQAGANVLTF. In DNA form, the CDR3 reads TGTGCCATCGCCCGGCCTCAACAGGCTGGGGCCAACGTCCTGACTTTC.

The J gene is TRBJ2-1, the V gene TRBV20-1; D unclear. This CDR3 is 12 amino acids long. CDR1 and CDR2 (germline): DFQATT, SNEGSKA (reference sequence). V gave up 3 bases and J gave up 4 bases, with 7 bases separating them. CDR3 nucleotides: TGCAGTGCTAGTTTCGTTTACAATGAGCAGTTCTTC. Its protein product is CSASFVYNEQFF.